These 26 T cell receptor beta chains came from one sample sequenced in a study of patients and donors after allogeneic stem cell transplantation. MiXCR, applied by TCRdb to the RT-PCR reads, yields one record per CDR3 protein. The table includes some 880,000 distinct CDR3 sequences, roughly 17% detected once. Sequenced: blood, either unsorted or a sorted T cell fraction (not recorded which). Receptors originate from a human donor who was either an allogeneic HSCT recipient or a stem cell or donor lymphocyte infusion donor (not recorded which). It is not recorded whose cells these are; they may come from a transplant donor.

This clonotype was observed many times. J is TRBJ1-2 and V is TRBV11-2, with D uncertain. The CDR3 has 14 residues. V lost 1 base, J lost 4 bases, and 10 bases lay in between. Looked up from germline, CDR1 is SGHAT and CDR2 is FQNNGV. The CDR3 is CASSLAWDLYGYTF. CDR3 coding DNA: TGTGCCAGCAGCTTAGCTTGGGATCTCTATGGCTACACCTTC.

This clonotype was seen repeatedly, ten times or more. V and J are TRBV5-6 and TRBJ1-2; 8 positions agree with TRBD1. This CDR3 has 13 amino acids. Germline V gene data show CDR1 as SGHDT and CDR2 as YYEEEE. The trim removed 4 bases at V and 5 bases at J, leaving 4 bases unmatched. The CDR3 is CASSPRGRYGYTF. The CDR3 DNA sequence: TGTGCCAGCAGCCCCAGGGGGCGGTATGGCTACACCTTC.

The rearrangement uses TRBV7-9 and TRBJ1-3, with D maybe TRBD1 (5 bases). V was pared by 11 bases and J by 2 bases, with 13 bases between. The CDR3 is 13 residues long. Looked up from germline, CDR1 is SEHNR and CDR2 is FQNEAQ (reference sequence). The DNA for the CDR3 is TGTGCCGCCTTACAGGCTCCTGGAAACACCATATATTTT. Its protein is CAALQAPGNTIYF.

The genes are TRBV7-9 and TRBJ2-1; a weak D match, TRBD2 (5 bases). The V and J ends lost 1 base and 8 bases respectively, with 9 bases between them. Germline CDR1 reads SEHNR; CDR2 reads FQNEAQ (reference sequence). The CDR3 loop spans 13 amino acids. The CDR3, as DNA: TGTGCCAGCAGCTTAGACACGCGGGATGAGCAGTTCTTC. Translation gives CASSLDTRDEQFF.

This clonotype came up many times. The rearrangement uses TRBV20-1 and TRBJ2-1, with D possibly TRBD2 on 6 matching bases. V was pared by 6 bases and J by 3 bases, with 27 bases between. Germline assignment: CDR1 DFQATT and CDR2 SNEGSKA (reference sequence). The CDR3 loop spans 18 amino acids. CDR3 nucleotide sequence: TGCAGTGCCAACACCCCAGAGAGTAGCGGATGGCTCTACAATGAGCAGTTCTTC. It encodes CSANTPESSGWLYNEQFF.

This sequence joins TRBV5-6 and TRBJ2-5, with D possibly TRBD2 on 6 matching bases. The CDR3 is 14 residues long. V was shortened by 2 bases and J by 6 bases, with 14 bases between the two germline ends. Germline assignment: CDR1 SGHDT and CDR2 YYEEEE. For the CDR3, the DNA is TGTGCCAGCAGCTTTTTGAGGGGAGGACAGACCCAGTACTTC. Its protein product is CASSFLRGGQTQYF.

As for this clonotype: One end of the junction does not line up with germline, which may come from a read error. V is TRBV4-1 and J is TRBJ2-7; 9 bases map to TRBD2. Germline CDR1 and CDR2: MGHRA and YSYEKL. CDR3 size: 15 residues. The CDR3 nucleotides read TGCGCCAGCAGCCAAGTGTCGCGGGAGGGTCACGAGCTGTACTTC. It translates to CASSQVSREGHELYF.

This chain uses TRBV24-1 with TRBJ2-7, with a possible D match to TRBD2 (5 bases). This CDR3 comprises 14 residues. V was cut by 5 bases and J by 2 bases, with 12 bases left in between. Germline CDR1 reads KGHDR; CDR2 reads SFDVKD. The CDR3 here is CATSAPDGTYEQYF. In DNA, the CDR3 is TGTGCCACCAGTGCTCCGGACGGGACCTACGAGCAGTACTTC.

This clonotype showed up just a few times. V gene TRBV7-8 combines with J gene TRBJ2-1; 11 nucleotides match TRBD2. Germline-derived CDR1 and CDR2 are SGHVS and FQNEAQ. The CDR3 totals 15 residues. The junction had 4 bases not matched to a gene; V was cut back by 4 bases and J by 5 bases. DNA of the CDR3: TGTGCCAGCAGCTCCCTTAGCGGGAGGGACAATGAGCAGTTCTTC. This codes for CASSSLSGRDNEQFF.

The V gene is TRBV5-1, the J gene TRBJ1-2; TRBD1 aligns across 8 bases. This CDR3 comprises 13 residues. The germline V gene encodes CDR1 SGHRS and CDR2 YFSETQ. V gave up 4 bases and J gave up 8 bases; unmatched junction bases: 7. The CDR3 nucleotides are TGCGCCAGCAGCCCTGATGACAGGGGCGGCTACACCTTC. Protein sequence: CASSPDDRGGYTF.

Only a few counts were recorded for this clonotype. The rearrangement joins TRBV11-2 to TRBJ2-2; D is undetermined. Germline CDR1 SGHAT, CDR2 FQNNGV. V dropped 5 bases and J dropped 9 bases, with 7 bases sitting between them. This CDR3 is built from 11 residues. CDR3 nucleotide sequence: TGTGCCAGCAGCACTATCCGGGAGCTGTTTTTT. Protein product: CASSTIRELFF.

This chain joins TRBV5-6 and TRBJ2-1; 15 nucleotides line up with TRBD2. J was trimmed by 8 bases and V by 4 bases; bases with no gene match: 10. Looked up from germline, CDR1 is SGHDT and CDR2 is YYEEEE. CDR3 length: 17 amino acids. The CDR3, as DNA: TGTGCCAGCAGCCTAGGACTAGCGGGAGGGGCGTGGCATGAGCAGTTCTTC. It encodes CASSLGLAGGAWHEQFF.

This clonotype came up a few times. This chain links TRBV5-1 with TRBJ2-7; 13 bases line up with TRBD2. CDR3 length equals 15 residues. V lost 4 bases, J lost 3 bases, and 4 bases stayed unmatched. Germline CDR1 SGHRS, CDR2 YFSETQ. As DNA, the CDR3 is TGCGCCAGCAGCACCAGACTAGCGGGAGGCTACGAGCAGTACTTC. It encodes CASSTRLAGGYEQYF. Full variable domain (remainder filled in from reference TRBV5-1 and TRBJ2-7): KAGVTQTPRYLIKTRGQQVTLSCSPISGHRSVSWYQQTPGQGLQFLFEYFSETQRNKGNFPGRFSGRQFSNSRSEMNVSTLELGDSALYLCASSTRLAGGYEQYFGPGTRLTVT.

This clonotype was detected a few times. The CDR3 DNA reads as TGTGCCAGCAGCGGAACGACAGGAGAAGAGACCCAGTACTTC. Translation: CASSGTTGEETQYF. The chain uses TRBV7-9 and TRBJ2-5; D may be TRBD1 (6 bases). Trimming pared 5 bases from V and 3 bases from J, leaving 13 bases between. Germline lookup yields CDR1 SEHNR and CDR2 FQNEAQ (reference sequence). The CDR3 is made up of 14 amino acids.

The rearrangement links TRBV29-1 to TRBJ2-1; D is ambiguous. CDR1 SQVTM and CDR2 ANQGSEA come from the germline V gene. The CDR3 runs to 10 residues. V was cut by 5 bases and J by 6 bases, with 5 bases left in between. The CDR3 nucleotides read TGCAGCGTTCGGCGCAATGAGCAGTTCTTC. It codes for CSVRRNEQFF.

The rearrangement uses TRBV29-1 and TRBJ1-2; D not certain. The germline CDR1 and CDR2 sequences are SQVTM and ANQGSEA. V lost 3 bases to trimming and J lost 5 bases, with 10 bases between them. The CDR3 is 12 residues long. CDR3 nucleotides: TGCAGCGTTGACCAAGGGTCATATGGCTACACCTTC. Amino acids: CSVDQGSYGYTF.

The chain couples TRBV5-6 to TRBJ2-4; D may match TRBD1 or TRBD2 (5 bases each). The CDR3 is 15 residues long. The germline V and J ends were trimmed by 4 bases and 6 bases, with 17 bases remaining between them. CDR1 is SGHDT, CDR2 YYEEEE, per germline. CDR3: CASSPPGALGNIQYF. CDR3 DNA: TGTGCCAGCAGCCCCCCCGGGGCTTTGGGAAACATTCAGTACTTC.

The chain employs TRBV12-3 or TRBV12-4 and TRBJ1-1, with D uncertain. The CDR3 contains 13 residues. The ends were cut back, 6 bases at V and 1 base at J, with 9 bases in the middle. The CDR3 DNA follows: TGTGCCAGCAGGATAGGCCGGAACACTGAAGCTTTCTTT. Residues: CASRIGRNTEAFF.

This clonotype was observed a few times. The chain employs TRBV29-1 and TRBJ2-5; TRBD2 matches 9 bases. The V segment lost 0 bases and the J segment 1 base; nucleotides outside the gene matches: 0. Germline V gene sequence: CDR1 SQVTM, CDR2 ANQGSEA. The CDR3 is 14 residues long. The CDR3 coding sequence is TGCAGCGTTGAAGAAGCGGGGGGCCAAGAGACCCAGTACTTC. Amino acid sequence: CSVEEAGGQETQYF.

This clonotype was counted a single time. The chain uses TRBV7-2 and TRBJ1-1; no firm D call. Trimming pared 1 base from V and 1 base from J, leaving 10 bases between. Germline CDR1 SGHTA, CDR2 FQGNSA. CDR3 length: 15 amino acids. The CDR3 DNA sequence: TGTGCCAGCAGCTTAGTGTTAGGCCAGAACACTGAAGCTTTCTTT. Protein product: CASSLVLGQNTEAFF.

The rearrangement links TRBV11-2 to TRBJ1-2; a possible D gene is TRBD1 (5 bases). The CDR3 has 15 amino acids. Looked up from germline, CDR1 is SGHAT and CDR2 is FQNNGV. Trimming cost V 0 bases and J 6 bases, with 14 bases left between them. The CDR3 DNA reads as TGTGCCAGCAGCTTAGATTCCGCAGGGTCTGATGGCTACACCTTC. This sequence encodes CASSLDSAGSDGYTF.

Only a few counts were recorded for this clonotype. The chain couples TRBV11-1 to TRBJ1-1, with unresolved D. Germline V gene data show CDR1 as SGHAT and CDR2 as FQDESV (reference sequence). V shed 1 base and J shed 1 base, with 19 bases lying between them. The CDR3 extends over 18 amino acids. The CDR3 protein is CASSLVKAVSKKNTEAFF. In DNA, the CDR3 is TGTGCCAGCAGCTTAGTTAAGGCGGTATCCAAAAAGAACACTGAAGCTTTCTTT.

CDR3 in DNA: TGCAGTGCGACACAGGGGGATCAGCCCCAGCATTTT. Encoded protein: CSATQGDQPQHF. V usage is TRBV20-1 and J usage is TRBJ1-5; the match to TRBD1 covers 8 bases. Germline CDR1 and CDR2: DFQATT and SNEGSKA (reference sequence). With 6 bases clipped from V and 5 bases from J, the junction kept 3 bases outside the gene matches. The CDR3 covers 12 residues.

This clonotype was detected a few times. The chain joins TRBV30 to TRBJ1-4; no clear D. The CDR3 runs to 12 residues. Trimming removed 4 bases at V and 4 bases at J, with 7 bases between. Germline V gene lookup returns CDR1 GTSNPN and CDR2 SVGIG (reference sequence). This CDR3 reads CAWNLGNEKLFF. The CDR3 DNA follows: TGTGCCTGGAATCTGGGTAATGAAAAACTGTTTTTT.

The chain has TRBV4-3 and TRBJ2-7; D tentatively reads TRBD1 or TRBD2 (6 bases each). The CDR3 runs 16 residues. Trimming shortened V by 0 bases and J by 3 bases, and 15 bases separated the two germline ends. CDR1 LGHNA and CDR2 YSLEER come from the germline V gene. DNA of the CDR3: TGCGCCAGCAGCCAAGATAGGAGGGGGACACACTACGAGCAGTACTTC. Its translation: CASSQDRRGTHYEQYF.

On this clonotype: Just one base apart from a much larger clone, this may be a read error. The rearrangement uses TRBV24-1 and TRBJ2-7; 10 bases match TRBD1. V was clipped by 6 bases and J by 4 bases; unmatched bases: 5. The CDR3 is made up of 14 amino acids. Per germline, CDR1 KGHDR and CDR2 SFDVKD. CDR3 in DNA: TGTGCCACCAGTCCCGGGGACAGGGGATACGAGCAGTACTTC. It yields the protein CATSPGDRGYEQYF.